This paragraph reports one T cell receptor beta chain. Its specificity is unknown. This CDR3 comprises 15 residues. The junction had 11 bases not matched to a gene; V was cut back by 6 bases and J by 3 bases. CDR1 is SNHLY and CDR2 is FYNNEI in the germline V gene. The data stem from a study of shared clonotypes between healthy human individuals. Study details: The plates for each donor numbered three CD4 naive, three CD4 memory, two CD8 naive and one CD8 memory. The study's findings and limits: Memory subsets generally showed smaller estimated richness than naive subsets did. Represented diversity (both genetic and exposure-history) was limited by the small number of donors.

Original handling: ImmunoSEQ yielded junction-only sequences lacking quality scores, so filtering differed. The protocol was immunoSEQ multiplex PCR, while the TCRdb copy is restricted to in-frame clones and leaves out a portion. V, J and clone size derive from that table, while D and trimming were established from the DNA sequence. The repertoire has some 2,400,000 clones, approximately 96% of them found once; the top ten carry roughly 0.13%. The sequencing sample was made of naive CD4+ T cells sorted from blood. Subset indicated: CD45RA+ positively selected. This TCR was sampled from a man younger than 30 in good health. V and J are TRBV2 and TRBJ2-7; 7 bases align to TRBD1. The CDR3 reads CASRARTGTIYEQYF. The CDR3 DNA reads TGTGCCAGCAGAGCCCGGACAGGAACGATCTACGAGCAGTACTTC.